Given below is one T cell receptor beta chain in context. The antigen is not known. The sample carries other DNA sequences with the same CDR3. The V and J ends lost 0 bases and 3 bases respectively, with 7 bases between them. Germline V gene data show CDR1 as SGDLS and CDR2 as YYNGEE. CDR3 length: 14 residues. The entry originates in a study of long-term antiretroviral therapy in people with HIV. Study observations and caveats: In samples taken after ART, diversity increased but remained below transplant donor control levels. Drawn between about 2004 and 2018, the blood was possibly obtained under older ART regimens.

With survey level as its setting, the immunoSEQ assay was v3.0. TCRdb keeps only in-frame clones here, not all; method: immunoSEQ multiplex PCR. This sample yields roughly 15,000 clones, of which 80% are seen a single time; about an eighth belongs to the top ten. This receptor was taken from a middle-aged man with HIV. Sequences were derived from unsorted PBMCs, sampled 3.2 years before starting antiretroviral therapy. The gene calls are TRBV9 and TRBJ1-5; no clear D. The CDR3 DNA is TGTGCCAGCAGCGTAGGCGGGCCCAATCAGCCCCAGCATTTT. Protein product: CASSVGGPNQPQHF.